The next 23 T cell receptor beta chains were all read from a single sample in a study of cytomegalovirus exposure and HLA in healthy donors. The protocol was immunoSEQ multiplex PCR, while the TCRdb copy is restricted to in-frame clones and leaves out a portion. The table lists more than 120,000 clones, roughly 86% of them singletons, with 8.7% in the top ten. Input material: PBMCs. The receptor set was obtained from a man aged 18 to 30 in good health and CMV-seropositive.

V is TRBV9 and J is TRBJ2-7; tentative D call: TRBD2 (6 bases). There are 13 residues in the CDR3. Germline loops: CDR1 SGDLS, CDR2 YYNGEE. With 3 bases removed from V and 4 bases from J, the gap between germline ends came to 11 bases. CDR3 in amino acids: CASSATGTYEQYF. DNA of the CDR3: TGTGCCAGCAGCGCCACGGGGACTTACGAGCAGTACTTC. Supplemented by reference TRBV9 and TRBJ2-7, the full variable domain reads DSGVTQTPKHLITATGQRVTLRCSPRSGDLSVYWYQQSLDQGLQFLIQYYNGEERAKGNILERFSAQQFPDLHSELNLSSLELGDSALYFCASSATGTYEQYFGPGTRLTVT.

The genes are TRBV28 and TRBJ2-7; 9 bases align to TRBD1. CDR3 length: 15 residues. V shed 6 bases and J 1 base; nucleotides not matched to a gene: 7. Germline V CDR1 and CDR2: MDHEN, SYDVKM. CDR3 region: CASSPPGTGSYEQYF. The CDR3 DNA follows: TGTGCCAGCAGCCCCCCCGGGACAGGGTCCTACGAGCAGTACTTC.

This chain links TRBV30 with TRBJ1-1; perhaps TRBD1 as D (6 bases). The V gene lost 0 bases and the J gene lost 2 bases, with 28 bases spanning the gap. The CDR3 is 20 residues long. The V gene's germline CDR1 is GTSNPN and CDR2 SVGIG (reference sequence). The CDR3 coding sequence is TGTGCCTGGAGTGTACAAACCCTCTGGACAGAAACTCTTAGTAACACTGAAGCTTTCTTT. Protein sequence: CAWSVQTLWTETLSNTEAFF.

This clone was counted between two and nine times. The genes are TRBV7-6 and TRBJ1-2; 9 positions match TRBD1. Trimming took 5 bases from V and 8 from J; bases not matched to a gene: 9. This CDR3 region has 14 residues. Germline V lookup: CDR1 SGHVS, CDR2 FNYEAQ. The CDR3 here is CASSPDRGKGGYTF. The CDR3, as DNA: TGTGCCAGCAGCCCAGACAGGGGGAAAGGCGGCTACACCTTC.

The CDR3 coding sequence is TGTGCCAGCAGCTTAGGGGCATCGGGATGGGAGACCCAGTACTTC. Protein sequence: CASSLGASGWETQYF. The chain combines TRBV11-2 with TRBJ2-5; possibly TRBD2 for D (5 bases). The CDR3 is 15 residues long. V lost 1 base and J lost 5, with 14 bases in between. Germline CDR1 reads SGHAT; CDR2 reads FQNNGV.

This clone is a singleton in its sample. The chain carries TRBV19 and TRBJ2-7; TRBD2 is a possible D gene (5 bases). V was trimmed by 6 bases and J by 3 bases, leaving 6 bases between them. The CDR3 is made up of 11 amino acids. Germline-derived CDR1 and CDR2 are LNHDA and SQIVND (reference sequence). CDR3 region: CASRRDYEQYF. CDR3 bases: TGTGCCAGTAGGAGGGACTACGAGCAGTACTTC.

The chain is built from TRBV2 and TRBJ2-3; D may be TRBD2 (5 bases). The germline V gene has CDR1 SNHLY and CDR2 FYNNEI. V lost 7 bases and J 6 bases, leaving 14 bases between the germline ends. The CDR3 runs to 13 residues. The CDR3 spells CASTPRRPDTQYF. The CDR3 region has the DNA TGTGCCAGCACCCCGAGGAGGCCGGATACGCAGTATTTT.

The J gene is TRBJ1-3, the V gene TRBV10-3; no clear D gene. The CDR3 spans 15 residues. Looked up from germline, CDR1 is ENHRY and CDR2 is SYGVKD. Trimming stripped 2 bases from V and 2 bases from J, with 10 bases between. The CDR3 DNA is TGTGCCATCAGTGAGGGAGAGGAGGCTGGAAACACCATATATTTT. Its translation is CAISEGEEAGNTIYF.

The rearrangement joins TRBV7-9 to TRBJ1-1, with 9 bases lining up with TRBD1. Unmatched junction bases numbered 10, after V lost 2 bases and J lost 3 bases. CDR1 and CDR2 from the germline V gene are SEHNR and FQNEAQ (reference sequence). The CDR3 consists of 17 residues. The CDR3 bases are TGTGCCAGCAGCTTACCCGCTCCGGGACAGGGAGACACTGAAGCTTTCTTT. It yields the protein CASSLPAPGQGDTEAFF.

This clone was observed a single time. V usage is TRBV5-4 and J usage is TRBJ2-5; D remains unclear. Trimming took 1 base from V and 3 from J, leaving 13 bases between them. The CDR3 contains 15 residues. Germline CDR1 is SGHNT and CDR2 is YYREEE (reference sequence). The CDR3 nucleotides are TGTGCCAGCAGCTTGCGGCCCCGGAGCGAAGAGACCCAGTACTTC. As protein: CASSLRPRSEETQYF.

This chain uses TRBV7-2 with TRBJ1-5, with 7 bases lining up with TRBD1. The CDR3 has 15 amino acids. Germline trimming cut 5 bases from V and 6 bases from J; bases unmatched to any gene: 10. Germline-derived CDR1 and CDR2 are SGHTA and FQGNSA. The DNA of the CDR3 is TGTGCCAGCAGCCCCGCCGGGACAGCCGGTCAGCCCCAGCATTTT. It is translated as CASSPAGTAGQPQHF.

The V call is TRBV7-8, the J call TRBJ1-2, with TRBD1 matching over 8 bases. V shed 5 bases, J shed 2 bases, and the junction held 7 bases outside the gene matches. The length of the CDR3 is 15 residues. Per germline, CDR1 SGHVS and CDR2 FQNEAQ. CDR3 in amino acids: CASSPRQGTNYGYTF. CDR3 coding DNA: TGTGCCAGCAGCCCCCGACAGGGGACAAACTATGGCTACACCTTC.

This clone was observed a handful of times. The rearrangement links TRBV7-9 to TRBJ1-4; tentative D call: TRBD1 (6 bases). This CDR3 has 15 residues. Germline values: CDR1 SEHNR, CDR2 FQNEAQ (reference sequence). Trimming pared 4 bases from V and 6 bases from J, leaving 15 bases between. The CDR3 loop reads CASSSPQGMYEKLFF. The CDR3 DNA reads TGTGCCAGCAGCTCCCCGCAGGGGATGTATGAAAAACTGTTTTTT.

CDR3 DNA: TGTGCCAGCAGGACGGACAGGGTTATTAGTCAGCCCCAGCATTTT. Encoded protein: CASRTDRVISQPQHF. J is TRBJ1-5 and V is TRBV6-6; 8 positions agree with TRBD1. Unmatched junction bases numbered 10, after V lost 6 bases and J lost 6 bases. Germline CDR1 is MNHNY and CDR2 is SVGAGI (reference sequence). The CDR3 totals 15 residues.

The chain is built from TRBV29-1 and TRBJ2-2, with D perhaps TRBD2 (5 bases). V lost 6 bases, J lost 0 bases, and 8 bases lay in between. The CDR3 covers 13 residues. Germline loops: CDR1 SQVTM, CDR2 ANQGSEA. The CDR3 loop reads CSVEDSNTGELFF. The CDR3 DNA reads as TGCAGCGTAGAGGACTCGAACACCGGGGAGCTGTTTTTT.

The chain combines TRBV10-2 with TRBJ2-3; TRBD2 matches at 8 bases. In germline, CDR1 is WSHSY, CDR2 SAAADI. The CDR3 is 13 amino acids. The V and J ends lost 8 bases and 3 bases, in that order; junction bases with no gene match: 4. The CDR3 spells CASCRLATDTQYF. CDR3 DNA sequence: TGCGCCAGCTGTCGACTAGCGACAGATACGCAGTATTTT.

V gene TRBV7-9 combines with J gene TRBJ2-5; D may be TRBD2 (6 bases). There are 19 residues in the CDR3. The V gene's germline CDR1 is SEHNR and CDR2 FQNEAQ (reference sequence). Trimming cost V 1 base and J 0 bases, with 21 bases left between them. The CDR3 DNA sequence: TGTGCCAGCAGCTTAGAAGGCGGGGTAGCGATCCGGTACCAAGAGACCCAGTACTTC. This translates into CASSLEGGVAIRYQETQYF.

The chain joins TRBV9 to TRBJ1-1, with TRBD1 as a possible D gene (6 bases). The CDR3 has 16 amino acids. The germline V gene has CDR1 SGDLS and CDR2 YYNGEE. Trimming removed 4 bases at V and 6 bases at J, with 22 bases between. CDR3 sequence (DNA): TGTGCCAGCAGCTTCCACTCCGGGACAATCGAGCCTGAAGCTTTCTTT. Amino acid sequence: CASSFHSGTIEPEAFF.

V gene TRBV29-1 combines with J gene TRBJ2-6; TRBD1 matches at 8 bases. CDR1 and CDR2 (germline): SQVTM, ANQGSEA. After removal of 2 bases from V and 0 bases from J, the junction contained 6 bases not matched to a gene. This CDR3 is 17 amino acids long. CDR3 sequence (DNA): TGCAGCGTTGAATTGGACAGGGAACCCTCTGGGGCCAACGTCCTGACTTTC. Amino acids: CSVELDREPSGANVLTF.

J is TRBJ1-2 and V is TRBV6-1; D ambiguous. Germline V gene lookup returns CDR1 MNHNS and CDR2 SASEGT. V was cut by 4 bases and J by 6 bases, with 6 bases left in between. The CDR3 is 11 amino acids. CDR3 bases: TGTGCCAGCAGTGCCCTAAATGGCTACACCTTC. Amino acid sequence: CASSALNGYTF.

The chain is built from TRBV11-3 and TRBJ2-7; 13 bases line up with TRBD2. The CDR3 extends over 14 amino acids. Germline-derived CDR1 and CDR2 are SGHNT and YENEEA. V shed 6 bases, J shed 5 bases, and the junction held 4 bases outside the gene matches. CDR3 nucleotides: TGTGCCAGCAGTCGGACTAGCGGGAGTAACGAGCAGTACTTC. Translated: CASSRTSGSNEQYF.

Here the CDR3 reads CASSLDSLEINEQFF. The CDR3 DNA reads as TGTGCCAGCAGTTTAGACTCTTTAGAGATCAATGAGCAGTTCTTC. V usage is TRBV2 and J usage is TRBJ2-1; D call uncertain. The CDR3 is 15 residues long. Per the germline V gene, CDR1 is SNHLY and CDR2 is FYNNEI. With 5 bases removed from V and 6 bases from J, the gap between germline ends came to 17 bases. The full variable domain, with the rest looked up from reference TRBV2 and TRBJ2-1, is EPEVTQTPSHQVTQMGQEVILRCVPISNHLYFYWYRQILGQKVEFLVSFYNNEISEKSEIFDDQFSVERPDGSNFTLKIRSTKLEDSAMYFCASSLDSLEINEQFFGPGTRLTVL.

In its sample, this clone was seen once. This chain connects TRBV5-4 to TRBJ2-1; perhaps TRBD1 as D (6 bases). Germline V gene data show CDR1 as SGHNT and CDR2 as YYREEE (reference sequence). V lost 4 bases and J lost 6, with 17 bases in between. CDR3 length equals 15 residues. The DNA for the CDR3 is TGTGCCAGCAGCCCCAACCGGGACACCCTCAATGAGCAGTTCTTC. Translated: CASSPNRDTLNEQFF.